These T cell receptor beta chains were read from a single sample in a study of T cells in Graves' hyperthyroidism and ophthalmopathy. TCRdb re-derived calls from the multiplex PCR reads in MiXCR, one entry per CDR3 protein. Counted here are approximately 480,000 distinct CDR3 sequences, around 21% occurring once; the ten biggest clones make up more than 20%. Material for sequencing was blood. Receptor source: a man aged 18-30 years with Graves' hyperthyroidism. The CDR3 runs from the conserved cysteine through the conserved F or W. The D gene is left open where the match is weak. Size is omitted from some rows. Given values are once, few, many or a class for expanded clones.

size: -
V: TRBV6-1
J: TRBJ2-3
D: TRBD2
DNA: TGTGCCAGCAGTGAAGAGGCGGGGGGAACAGATACGCAGTATTTT
CDR3: CASSEEAGGTDTQYF

size: -
V: TRBV12-3/TRBV12-4
J: TRBJ1-5
D: -
DNA: TGTGCCAGCAGTTTGTTGGGGGCTAGGAATCAGCCCCAGCATTTT
CDR3: CASSLLGARNQPQHF

size: -
V: TRBV20-1
J: TRBJ2-5
D: TRBD2
DNA: TGCAGTGCTAGAACGGCGGGAGGTGAGACCCAGTACTTC
CDR3: CSARTAGGETQYF

size: once
V: TRBV7-9
J: TRBJ2-7
D: -
DNA: TGTGCCAGCAGCCCAAGTGCCCGGCCCGAGCAGTACTTC
CDR3: CASSPSARPEQYF

size: -
V: TRBV20-1
J: TRBJ1-1
D: -
DNA: TGCAGTGCTAGTAGTGGGATTACAGGGAGCACTGAAGCTTTCTTT
CDR3: CSASSGITGSTEAFF

size: many
V: TRBV6-5
J: TRBJ1-2
D: -
DNA: TGTGCCAGCAGTTACTCGACAGGCCCTGGGGGCTACACCTTC
CDR3: CASSYSTGPGGYTF

size: many
V: TRBV19
J: TRBJ1-5
D: TRBD1
DNA: TGTGCCAGTAGACCTCCCGGGACAGGGGAGCATCAGCCCCAGCATTTT
CDR3: CASRPPGTGEHQPQHF

size: few
V: TRBV5-1
J: TRBJ1-1
D: -
DNA: TGCGCCAGCAGCCAAGGCCCCACAGATGAAGCTTTCTTT
CDR3: CASSQGPTDEAFF

size: many
V: TRBV6-1
J: TRBJ2-7
D: -
DNA: TGTGCCAGCACCTCCCCTAGGGGTCCGTACGAGCAGTACTTC
CDR3: CASTSPRGPYEQYF

size: -
V: TRBV4-1
J: TRBJ2-7
D: -
DNA: TGCGCCAGCAGCCAAGAACGTCCGTACGAGCAGTACTTC
CDR3: CASSQERPYEQYF

size: many
V: TRBV28
J: TRBJ1-2
D: -
DNA: TGTGCCAGCAGTACCGGGCCCGGTGGCTACACCTTC
CDR3: CASSTGPGGYTF

size: -
V: TRBV12-3/TRBV12-4
J: TRBJ2-7
D: TRBD2
DNA: TGTGCCAGCAGTCCCGTAGCGGGAGGGCCGTCCGAGCGGTACTTC
CDR3: CASSPVAGGPSERYF

size: -
V: TRBV27
J: TRBJ1-5
D: TRBD1
DNA: TGTGCCAGCCCGGACAGGGGGTATGGCCAGCCCCAGCATTTT
CDR3: CASPDRGYGQPQHF

size: -
V: TRBV12-3/TRBV12-4
J: TRBJ1-1
D: -
DNA: TGTGCCAGCCATCCCGGGGGTGTCGCTGAAGCTTTCTTT
CDR3: CASHPGGVAEAFF

size: many
V: TRBV6-1
J: TRBJ2-3
D: -
DNA: TGTGCCAGCAGTGATTTAATCGCCAGCACAGATACGCAGTATTTT
CDR3: CASSDLIASTDTQYF

size: many
V: TRBV19
J: TRBJ2-7
D: -
DNA: TGTGCCACCCAACAGGAGAGCTACGAGCAGTACTTC
CDR3: CATQQESYEQYF

size: many
V: TRBV6-1
J: TRBJ1-2
D: -
DNA: TGTGCCAGCAGTGTCGGGGGGCCTAACTATGGCTACACCTTC
CDR3: CASSVGGPNYGYTF

size: few
V: TRBV6-1
J: TRBJ1-2
D: -
DNA: TGTGCCAGCAGTGAATCAGGGGTGTACTTTGGCTACACCTTC
CDR3: CASSESGVYFGYTF

size: -
V: TRBV11-2
J: TRBJ1-5
D: -
DNA: TGTGCCAGCAGCTTGAAAGGCAGGGACTTTAGCAATCAGCCCCAGCATTTT
CDR3: CASSLKGRDFSNQPQHF

size: many
V: TRBV27
J: TRBJ2-7
D: -
DNA: TGTGCCAGCAGTTTCGGAGCGAACTACGAGCAGTACTTC
CDR3: CASSFGANYEQYF

size: -
V: TRBV14
J: TRBJ1-1
D: -
DNA: TGTGCCAGCAGCCAAGTTCGAGGGGGGCAGAACACTGAAGCTTTCTTT
CDR3: CASSQVRGGQNTEAFF

size: few
V: TRBV29-1
J: TRBJ2-5
D: TRBD2
DNA: TGCAGCGTTGAGGGAGGGAGTCGGGAGACCCAGTACTTC
CDR3: CSVEGGSRETQYF

size: many
V: TRBV28
J: TRBJ2-5
D: -
DNA: TGTGCCAGCCGGGCTCCTATAACGGAGACCCAGTACTTC
CDR3: CASRAPITETQYF

size: few
V: TRBV6-1
J: TRBJ2-7
D: -
DNA: TGTGCCAGCAGCTCCACGGGACACACCTACGAGCAGTACTTC
CDR3: CASSSTGHTYEQYF

size: -
V: TRBV4-1
J: TRBJ1-2
D: TRBD1
DNA: TGCTCCAGCAGCCCCCAGGGGGCGCCGGGCTACACCTTC
CDR3: CSSSPQGAPGYTF

size: many
V: TRBV6-1
J: TRBJ1-6
D: -
DNA: TGTGCCAGCAACGAGGGCGGTTCACCCCTCCACTTT
CDR3: CASNEGGSPLHF

size: -
V: TRBV7-2
J: TRBJ2-7
D: -
DNA: TGTGCCAGCAGCTTAGCCATAGACTACGAGCAGTACTTC
CDR3: CASSLAIDYEQYF

size: many
V: TRBV27
J: TRBJ2-5
D: -
DNA: TGTGCCAGCAGTTTCGACCAAGAGACCCAGTACTTC
CDR3: CASSFDQETQYF

size: many
V: TRBV24-1
J: TRBJ1-5
D: TRBD1
DNA: TGTGCCACCAGTGTGACAGGGGACAATCAGCCCCAGCATTTT
CDR3: CATSVTGDNQPQHF

size: few
V: TRBV3-1
J: TRBJ1-3
D: -
DNA: TGTGCCAGCAGCCTTACAGCCGGCTCTGGAAACACCATATATTTT
CDR3: CASSLTAGSGNTIYF

size: many
V: TRBV20-1
J: TRBJ2-7
D: -
DNA: TGCAGTGCTAGCGTCAGGGTGGGCTACGAGCAGTACTTC
CDR3: CSASVRVGYEQYF

size: many
V: TRBV4-2
J: TRBJ1-3
D: -
DNA: TGTGCCAGCAGCCAAGGTCCGGAGACCGGAAACACCATATATTTT
CDR3: CASSQGPETGNTIYF

size: many
V: TRBV6-5
J: TRBJ2-7
D: -
DNA: TGTGCCAGCAGTTACACCGCTTTTAGCCGGATATCGTACGAGCAGTACTTC
CDR3: CASSYTAFSRISYEQYF

size: many
V: TRBV28
J: TRBJ1-3
D: TRBD1
DNA: TGTGCCAGCAGTTTAACTCGGACAGGGGGAGGAAACACCATATATTTT
CDR3: CASSLTRTGGGNTIYF

size: few
V: TRBV19
J: TRBJ1-1
D: TRBD1
DNA: TGTGCCAGTAGTATAGAAACAGGGGGCAGGACTGAAGCTTTCTTT
CDR3: CASSIETGGRTEAFF

size: -
V: TRBV12-3/TRBV12-4
J: TRBJ2-6
D: TRBD1
DNA: TGTGCCAGCAACGACAGGGCTGGGGCCAACGTCCTGACTTTC
CDR3: CASNDRAGANVLTF

size: many
V: TRBV20-1
J: TRBJ1-3
D: -
DNA: TGCAGTGCTAGCCAGATCTCTGGAAACACCATATATTTT
CDR3: CSASQISGNTIYF

size: -
V: TRBV12-3/TRBV12-4
J: TRBJ1-1
D: -
DNA: TGTGCCAGCAGGACTGGGACCGGTATGAACACTGAAGCTTTCTTT
CDR3: CASRTGTGMNTEAFF

size: few
V: TRBV12-3/TRBV12-4
J: TRBJ2-3
D: -
DNA: TGTGCCAGCAGCGACAGCCTGAGCACAGATACGCAGTATTTT
CDR3: CASSDSLSTDTQYF

size: -
V: TRBV12-3/TRBV12-4
J: TRBJ2-7
D: TRBD1
DNA: TGTGCCAGCACTCTCCACAGGACAGGGGCCTGCGAGCAGTACTTC
CDR3: CASTLHRTGACEQYF